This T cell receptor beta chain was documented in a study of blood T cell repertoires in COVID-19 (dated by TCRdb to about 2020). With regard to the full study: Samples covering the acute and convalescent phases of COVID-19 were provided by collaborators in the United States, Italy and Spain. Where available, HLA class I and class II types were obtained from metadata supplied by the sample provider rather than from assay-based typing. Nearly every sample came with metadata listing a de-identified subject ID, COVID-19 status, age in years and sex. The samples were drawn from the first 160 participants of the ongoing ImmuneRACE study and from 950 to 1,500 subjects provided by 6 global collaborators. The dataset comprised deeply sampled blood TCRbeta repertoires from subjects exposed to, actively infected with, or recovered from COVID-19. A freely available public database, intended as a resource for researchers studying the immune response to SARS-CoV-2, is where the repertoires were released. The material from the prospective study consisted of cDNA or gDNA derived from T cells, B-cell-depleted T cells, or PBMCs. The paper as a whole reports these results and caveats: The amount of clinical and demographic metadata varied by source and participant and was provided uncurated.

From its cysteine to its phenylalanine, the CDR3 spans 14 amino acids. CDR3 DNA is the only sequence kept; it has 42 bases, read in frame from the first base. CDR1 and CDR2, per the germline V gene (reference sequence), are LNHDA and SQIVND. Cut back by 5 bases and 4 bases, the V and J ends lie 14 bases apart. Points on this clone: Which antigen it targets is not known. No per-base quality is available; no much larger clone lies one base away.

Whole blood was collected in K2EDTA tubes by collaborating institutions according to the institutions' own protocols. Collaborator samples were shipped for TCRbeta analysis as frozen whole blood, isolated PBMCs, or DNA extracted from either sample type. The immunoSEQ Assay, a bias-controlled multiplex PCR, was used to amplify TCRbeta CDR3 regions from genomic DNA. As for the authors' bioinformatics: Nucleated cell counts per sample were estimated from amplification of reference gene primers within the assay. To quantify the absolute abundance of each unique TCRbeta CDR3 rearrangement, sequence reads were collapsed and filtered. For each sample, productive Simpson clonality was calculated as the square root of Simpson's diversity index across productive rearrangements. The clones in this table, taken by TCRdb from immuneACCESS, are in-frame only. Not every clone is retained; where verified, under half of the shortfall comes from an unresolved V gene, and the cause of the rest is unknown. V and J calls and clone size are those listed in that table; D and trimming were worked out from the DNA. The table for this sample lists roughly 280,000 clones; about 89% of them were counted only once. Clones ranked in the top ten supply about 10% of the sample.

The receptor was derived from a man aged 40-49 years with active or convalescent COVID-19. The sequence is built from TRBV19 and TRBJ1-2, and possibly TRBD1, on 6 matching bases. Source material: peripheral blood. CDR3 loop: CASSPTGQLYGYTF. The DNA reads TGTGCCAGTAGTCCTACGGGACAACTCTATGGCTACACCTTC.